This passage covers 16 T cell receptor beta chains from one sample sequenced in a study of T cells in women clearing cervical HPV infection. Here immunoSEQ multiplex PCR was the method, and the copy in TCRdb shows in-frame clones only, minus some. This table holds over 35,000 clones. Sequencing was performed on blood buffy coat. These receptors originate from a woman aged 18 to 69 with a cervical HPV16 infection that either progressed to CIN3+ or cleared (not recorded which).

CDR3 protein: CASSPGSGYDYTF. The CDR3 bases that were read are TGTGCCAGCTCACCAGGATCGGGGTACGAC. J is TRBJ1-2 and V is TRBV18; D is uncertain. The read ends 3 residues shy of where the CDR3 ends; the end is completed using the germline J gene. In germline, CDR1 is KGHSH, CDR2 LQKENI. The CDR3 is 13 residues long.

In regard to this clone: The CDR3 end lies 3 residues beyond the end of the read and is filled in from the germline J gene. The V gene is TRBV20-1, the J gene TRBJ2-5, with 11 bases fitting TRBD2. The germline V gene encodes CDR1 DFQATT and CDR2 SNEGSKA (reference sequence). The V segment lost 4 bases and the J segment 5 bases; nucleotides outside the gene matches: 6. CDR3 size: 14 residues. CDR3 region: CSAILAGGFETQYF. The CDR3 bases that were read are TGCAGTGCTATCTTAGCGGGGGGGTTTGAGACC.

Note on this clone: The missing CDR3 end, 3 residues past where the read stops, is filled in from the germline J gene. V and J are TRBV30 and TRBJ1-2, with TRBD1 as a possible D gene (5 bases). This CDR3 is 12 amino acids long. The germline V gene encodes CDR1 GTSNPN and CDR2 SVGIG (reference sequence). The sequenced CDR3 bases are TGTGCCTGGAGTCGTTCAGCGGGGGAC. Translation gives CAWSRSAGD. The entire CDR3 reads CAWSRSAGDYTF. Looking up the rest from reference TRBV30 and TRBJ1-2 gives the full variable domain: SQTIHQWPATLVQPVGSPLSLECTVEGTSNPNLYWYRQAAGRGLQLLFYSVGIGQISSEVPQNLSASRPQDRQFILSSKKLLLSDSGFYLCAWSRSAGDYTFGSGTRLTVV.

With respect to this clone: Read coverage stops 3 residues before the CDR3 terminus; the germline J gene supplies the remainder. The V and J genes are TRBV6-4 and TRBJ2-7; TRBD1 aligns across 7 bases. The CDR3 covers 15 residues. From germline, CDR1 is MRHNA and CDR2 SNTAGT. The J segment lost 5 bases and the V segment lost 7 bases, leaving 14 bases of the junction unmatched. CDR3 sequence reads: CASTVAGTVSHEQYF. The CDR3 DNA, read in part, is TGTGCCAGCACGGTAGCCGGGACAGTTAGCCACGAG.

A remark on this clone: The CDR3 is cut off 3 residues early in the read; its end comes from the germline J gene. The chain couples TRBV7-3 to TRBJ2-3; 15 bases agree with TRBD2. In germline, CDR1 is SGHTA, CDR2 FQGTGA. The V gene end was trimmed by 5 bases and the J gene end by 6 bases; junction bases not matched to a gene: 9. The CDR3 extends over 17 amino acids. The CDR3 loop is CASSLGLAGGLLDTQYF. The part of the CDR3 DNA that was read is TGTGCCAGCAGCCTAGGACTAGCGGGGGGGTTACTGGATACG.

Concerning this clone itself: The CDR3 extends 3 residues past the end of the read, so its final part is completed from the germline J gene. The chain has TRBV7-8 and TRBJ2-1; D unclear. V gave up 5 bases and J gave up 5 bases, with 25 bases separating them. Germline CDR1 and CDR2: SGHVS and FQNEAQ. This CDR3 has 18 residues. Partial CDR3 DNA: TGTGCCAGCAGCCAAACTCGAATAGGGTCGGCCTTCGACAATGAG. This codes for CASSQTRIGSAFDNE. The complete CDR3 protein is CASSQTRIGSAFDNEQFF.

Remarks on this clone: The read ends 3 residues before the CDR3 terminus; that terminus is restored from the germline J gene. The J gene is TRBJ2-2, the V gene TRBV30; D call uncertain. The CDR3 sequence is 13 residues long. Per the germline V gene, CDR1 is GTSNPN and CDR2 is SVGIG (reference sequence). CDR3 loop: CAWSGAANEKLFF. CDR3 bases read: TGTGCCTGGAGTGGCGCGGCTAATGAAAAG.

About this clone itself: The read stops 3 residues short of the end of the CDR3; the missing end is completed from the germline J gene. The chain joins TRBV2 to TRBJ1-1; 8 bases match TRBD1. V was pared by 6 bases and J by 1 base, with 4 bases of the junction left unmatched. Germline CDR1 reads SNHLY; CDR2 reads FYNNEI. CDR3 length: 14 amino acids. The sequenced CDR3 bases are TGTGCCAGCAGCGTGACAGGGGCGAACACTGAA. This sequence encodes CASSVTGANTE. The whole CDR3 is CASSVTGANTEAFF.

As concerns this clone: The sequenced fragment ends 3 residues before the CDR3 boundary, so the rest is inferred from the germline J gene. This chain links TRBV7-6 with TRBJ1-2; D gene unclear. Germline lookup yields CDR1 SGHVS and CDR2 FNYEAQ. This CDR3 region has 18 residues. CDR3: CASSRGLADRISTDTYTF. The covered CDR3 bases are TGTGCCAGCAGCCGTGGACTAGCGGATAGGATTAGCACAGATACC.

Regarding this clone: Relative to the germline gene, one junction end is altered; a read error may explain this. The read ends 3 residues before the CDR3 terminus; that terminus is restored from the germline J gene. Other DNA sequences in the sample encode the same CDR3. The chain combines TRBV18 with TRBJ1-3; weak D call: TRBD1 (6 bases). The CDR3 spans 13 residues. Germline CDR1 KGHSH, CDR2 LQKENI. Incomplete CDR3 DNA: TGTGCCAGCTCACTGGACAGAGGAAACACG. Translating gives CASSLDRGNT. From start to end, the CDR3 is CASSLDRGNTIYF.

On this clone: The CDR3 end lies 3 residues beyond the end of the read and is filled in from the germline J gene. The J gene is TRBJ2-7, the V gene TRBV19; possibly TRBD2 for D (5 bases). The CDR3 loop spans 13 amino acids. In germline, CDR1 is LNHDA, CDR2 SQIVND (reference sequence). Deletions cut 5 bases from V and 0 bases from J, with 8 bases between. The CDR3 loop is CASSEGHSYEQYF. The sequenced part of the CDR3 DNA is TGTGCCAGTAGTGAGGGCCACTCCTACGAG.

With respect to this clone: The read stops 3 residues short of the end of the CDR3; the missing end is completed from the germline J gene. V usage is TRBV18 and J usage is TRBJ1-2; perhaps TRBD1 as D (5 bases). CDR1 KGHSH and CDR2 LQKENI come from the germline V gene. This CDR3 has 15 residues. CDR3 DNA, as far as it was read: TGTGCCAGCTCACGGAGCGGGAGGGACTACAATGAC. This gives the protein CASSRSGRDYND. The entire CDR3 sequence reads CASSRSGRDYNDYTF.

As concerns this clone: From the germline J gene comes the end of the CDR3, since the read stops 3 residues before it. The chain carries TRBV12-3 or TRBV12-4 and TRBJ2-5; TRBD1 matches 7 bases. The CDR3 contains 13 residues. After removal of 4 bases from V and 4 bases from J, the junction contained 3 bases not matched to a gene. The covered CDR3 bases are TGTGCCAGCAGTTGGGACAGAAGAGAGACC. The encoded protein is CASSWDRRET. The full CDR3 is CASSWDRRETQYF.

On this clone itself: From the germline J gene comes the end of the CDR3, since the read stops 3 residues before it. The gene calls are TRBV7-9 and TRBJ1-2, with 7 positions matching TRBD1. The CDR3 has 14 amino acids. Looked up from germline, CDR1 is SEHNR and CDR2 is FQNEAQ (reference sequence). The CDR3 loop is CASTRFGQDGDYTF. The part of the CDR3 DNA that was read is TGTGCCAGCACCAGATTCGGACAGGATGGCGAC.

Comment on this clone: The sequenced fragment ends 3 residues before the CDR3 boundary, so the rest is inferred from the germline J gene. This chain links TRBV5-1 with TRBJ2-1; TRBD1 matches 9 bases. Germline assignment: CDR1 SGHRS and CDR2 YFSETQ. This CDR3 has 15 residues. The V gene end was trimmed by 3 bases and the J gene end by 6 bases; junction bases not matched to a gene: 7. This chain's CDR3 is CASSSGDRVINEQFF. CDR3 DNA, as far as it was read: TGCGCCAGCAGCTCTGGGGACAGGGTTATCAATGAG.

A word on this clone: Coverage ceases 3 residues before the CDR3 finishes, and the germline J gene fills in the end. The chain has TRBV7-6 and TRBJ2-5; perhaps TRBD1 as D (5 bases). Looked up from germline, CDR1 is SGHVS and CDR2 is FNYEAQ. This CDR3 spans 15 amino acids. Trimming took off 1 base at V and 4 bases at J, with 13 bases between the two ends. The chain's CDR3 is CASSLEGWQGETQYF. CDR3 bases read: TGTGCCAGCAGCTTAGAAGGCTGGCAGGGAGAGACC.